This T cell receptor beta chain comes out of a study of blood T cell repertoires in COVID-19. Sequencing used immunoSEQ multiplex PCR; TCRdb keeps in-frame clones, though not all of them. The table records a few hundred thousand clones, about 91% of them present only once. The sample holds a few counts of this clone. Sequenced sample: peripheral blood. The clonotype was recovered from a woman younger than 45 who had recovered from COVID-19.

The CDR3 loop is CASSLEGLGNTIYF. As DNA, the CDR3 is TGTGCCAGCAGCTTAGAGGGGTTAGGAAACACCATATATTTT. The J gene is TRBJ1-3, the V gene TRBV7-2; weak D call: TRBD1 (5 bases). CDR3 length: 14 amino acids. Trimming shortened V by 1 base and J by 4 bases, and 8 bases separated the two germline ends. CDR1 is SGHTA and CDR2 is FQGNSA in the germline V gene.